Shown below are 8 T cell receptor beta chains from a single sample sequenced in a study of blood T cell repertoires in COVID-19. TCRdb keeps only in-frame clones here, not all; method: immunoSEQ multiplex PCR. Of roughly 90,000 clones listed, over 75% were seen once; the top ten hold roughly 2.2%. Sequenced sample: peripheral blood. These receptor sequences come from a woman aged 70-85 years with acute or convalescent COVID-19.

This clone was seen a single time. V is TRBV6-1 and J is TRBJ1-2; 8 bases are a match to TRBD1. The germline V gene encodes CDR1 MNHNS and CDR2 SASEGT. The CDR3 contains 15 residues. The V segment lost 3 bases and the J segment 6 bases; nucleotides outside the gene matches: 9. The CDR3 bases are TGTGCCAGCAGTGACCGCGGCAGGGGGCTCGATGGCTACACCTTC. Its protein is CASSDRGRGLDGYTF.

V gene TRBV4-1 combines with J gene TRBJ1-2, with 8 nucleotides matching TRBD1. Germline values: CDR1 MGHRA, CDR2 YSYEKL. CDR3 length equals 16 residues. Unmatched junction bases numbered 10, after V lost 3 bases and J lost 4 bases. The CDR3 region is CASSQLNRGGGYGYTF. The CDR3 nucleotides read TGCGCCAGCAGCCAGCTGAACAGGGGGGGTGGCTATGGCTACACCTTC.

The J gene is TRBJ2-1, the V gene TRBV29-1; 14 bases agree with TRBD2. V dropped 6 bases and J dropped 7; count of bases not matched to a gene: 5. CDR3 length equals 14 residues. CDR1 and CDR2 from the germline V gene are SQVTM and ANQGSEA. Here the CDR3 DNA reads TGCAGCGTCGGGACTAGCGGGGGACCGAATGAGCAGTTCTTC. This sequence encodes CSVGTSGGPNEQFF.

The V call is TRBV29-1, the J call TRBJ2-5; D remains unclear. The CDR3 totals 15 residues. Germline V lookup: CDR1 SQVTM, CDR2 ANQGSEA. V dropped 0 bases and J dropped 2 bases, with 13 bases sitting between them. DNA for the CDR3: TGCAGCGTTGAAGATCTTGTCATCCTACAAGAGACCCAGTACTTC. Translating gives CSVEDLVILQETQYF.

CDR3 nucleotide sequence: TGCGCCAGCAGCTTCTCGGGAATTGATGGCTACACCTTC. Translation: CASSFSGIDGYTF. V usage is TRBV5-1 and J usage is TRBJ1-2, with D unresolved. CDR1 is SGHRS and CDR2 is YFSETQ in the germline V gene. CDR3 size: 13 residues. Trimming took 2 bases from V and 6 from J, leaving 11 bases between them. Supplemented by reference TRBV5-1 and TRBJ1-2, the full variable domain reads KAGVTQTPRYLIKTRGQQVTLSCSPISGHRSVSWYQQTPGQGLQFLFEYFSETQRNKGNFPGRFSGRQFSNSRSEMNVSTLELGDSALYLCASSFSGIDGYTFGSGTRLTVV.

The chain employs TRBV5-1 and TRBJ1-3, with D perhaps TRBD1 (5 bases). Germline V gives CDR1 SGHRS, CDR2 YFSETQ. V dropped 1 base and J dropped 0 bases, with 8 bases sitting between them. The CDR3 spans 15 residues. This CDR3 is CASSLFQGSGNTIYF. CDR3 nucleotides: TGCGCCAGCAGCTTGTTCCAGGGCTCTGGAAACACCATATATTTT.

The genes are TRBV6-6 and TRBJ1-6; 8 positions agree with TRBD1. Per the germline V gene, CDR1 is MNHNY and CDR2 is SVGAGI (reference sequence). This CDR3 contains 12 residues. Trimming removed 10 bases from V and 10 bases from J; junction bases left unmatched: 6. The CDR3 sequence is CATQGVRSPLHF. In nucleotides, the CDR3 is TGTGCCACACAGGGGGTACGGTCACCCCTCCACTTT.

The chain is built from TRBV21-1 and TRBJ2-4; the table calls TRBD2, which could not be checked here. TRBV21-1 is labeled a pseudogene. The CDR3 sequence is 18 residues long. The CDR3 nucleotides are TGTGCCAGCAGCGTCATGTATCCGGGGGGGCCAGCCAAAAACATTCAGTACTTC. Translated, it gives CASSVMYPGGPAKNIQYF.